This T cell receptor (beta chain) was observed in a study of T cell responses to AZD1222 COVID-19 vaccine. The wider study: Pooling covered second doses at about 4 or about 12 weeks.

Concerning this clone itself: Its cognate antigen is unknown.

Clones were sequenced by immunoSEQ multiplex PCR, and TCRdb holds only the in-frame ones, with some missing. Of 100,000 to 150,000 clones in the sample, roughly 90% were seen once. General study results and limits: The donor group comprised mostly white British people and more females; the analysis possibly underestimated clonal diversity.

Trimming removed 5 bases at V and 8 bases at J, with 12 bases between. Germline CDR1 MNHEY, CDR2 SVGAGI. This CDR3 region has 12 residues. This sequence joins TRBV6-5 and TRBJ1-1, with D maybe TRBD1 (5 bases). The sequences come from peripheral blood, collected on day 0 of AZD1222 vaccination. The sequence came from an adult in good health. This CDR3 reads CASSRRGDEAFF. For the CDR3, the DNA is TGTGCCAGCAGTAGACGGGGGGACGAAGCTTTCTTT.